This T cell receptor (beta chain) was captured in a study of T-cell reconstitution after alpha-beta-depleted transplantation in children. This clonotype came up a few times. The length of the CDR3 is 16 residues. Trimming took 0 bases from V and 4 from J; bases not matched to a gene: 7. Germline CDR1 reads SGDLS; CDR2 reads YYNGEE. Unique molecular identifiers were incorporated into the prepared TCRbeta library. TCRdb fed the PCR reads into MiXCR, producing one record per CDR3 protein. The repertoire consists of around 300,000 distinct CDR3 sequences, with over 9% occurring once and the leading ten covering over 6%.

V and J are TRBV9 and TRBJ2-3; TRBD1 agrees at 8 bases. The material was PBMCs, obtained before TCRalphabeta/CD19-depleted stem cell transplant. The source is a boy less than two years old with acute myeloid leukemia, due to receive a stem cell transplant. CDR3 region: CASSVGQGQSADTQYF. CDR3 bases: TGTGCCAGCAGCGTAGGACAGGGGCAAAGCGCAGATACGCAGTATTTT.